Below, 32 T cell receptor beta chains from the same sample are listed, as sequenced in a study of OX40 agonist ivuxolimab in advanced cancers. The assay was immunoSEQ multiplex PCR, and TCRdb's table has in-frame clones only and misses some. The table records under 20,000 clones, roughly 83% of them present only once. The sequences come from CD4+ or CD8+ T cells sorted from blood, collected in a trial of the OX40 agonist ivuxolimab. The receptors were sampled from an adult with an advanced solid tumor such as melanoma, head and neck, liver or kidney cancer.

The CDR3 here is CASSTQAGGRSNEQFF. CDR3 nucleotides: TGTGCCAGTAGTACGCAAGCGGGGGGCCGTTCTAATGAGCAGTTCTTC. The J gene is TRBJ2-1, the V gene TRBV19; 9 nucleotides agree with TRBD2. The CDR3 length is 16 residues. With 4 bases clipped from V and 7 bases from J, the junction kept 11 bases outside the gene matches. Germline CDR1 LNHDA, CDR2 SQIVND (reference sequence).

This rearrangement joins TRBV18 to TRBJ2-4; D ambiguous. V lost 0 bases to trimming and J lost 0 bases, with 9 bases between them. Looked up from germline, CDR1 is KGHSH and CDR2 is LQKENI. The CDR3 has 16 amino acids. CDR3 region: CASSPPPELAKNIQYF. The CDR3 DNA is TGTGCCAGCTCACCACCACCCGAACTAGCCAAAAACATTCAGTACTTC.

This chain joins TRBV25-1 and TRBJ2-3; no reliable D call. Looked up from germline, CDR1 is MGHDK and CDR2 is SYGVNS. Trimming removed 5 bases from V and 0 bases from J, with 6 bases in between. The CDR3 length is 13 residues. CDR3 in DNA: TGTGCCAGCAGTTGGGCTAGCACAGATACGCAGTATTTT. Protein: CASSWASTDTQYF. The variable domain in full, completed from reference TRBV25-1 and TRBJ2-3, reads EADIYQTPRYLVIGTGKKITLECSQTMGHDKMYWYQQDPGMELHLIHYSYGVNSTEKGDLSSESTVSRIRTEHFPLTLESARPSHTSQYLCASSWASTDTQYFGPGTRLTVL.

The CDR3 bases are TGTGCCAGCAGCTACGACAGGGGTGAAGCTTTCTTT. Its protein is CASSYDRGEAFF. The chain couples TRBV13 to TRBJ1-1, with TRBD1 identical over 8 bases. Germline trimming cut 4 bases from V and 7 bases from J; bases unmatched to any gene: 2. This CDR3 comprises 12 residues. Germline-derived CDR1 and CDR2 are PRHDT and FYEKMQ (reference sequence).

V and J are TRBV5-1 and TRBJ1-4; no reliable D call. The CDR3 has 17 residues. Trimming removed 3 bases from V and 4 bases from J, with 19 bases in between. Germline CDR1 reads SGHRS; CDR2 reads YFSETQ. CDR3 protein: CASSYRSPGTFNEKLFF. CDR3 in DNA: TGCGCCAGCAGCTACCGATCGCCTGGAACATTTAATGAAAAACTGTTTTTT.

CDR3 sequence reads: CASSPAGQGSMAEAFF. The CDR3 region has the DNA TGCGCCAGCAGCCCCGCGGGACAGGGAAGTATGGCTGAAGCTTTCTTT. V gene TRBV5-1 combines with J gene TRBJ1-1, with TRBD1 matching over 9 bases. After removal of 4 bases from V and 6 bases from J, the junction contained 13 bases not matched to a gene. Germline CDR1 reads SGHRS; CDR2 reads YFSETQ. CDR3 length equals 16 residues.

This clone was detected only once. The chain combines TRBV2 with TRBJ1-6, with 7 nucleotides matching TRBD1. From germline, CDR1 is SNHLY and CDR2 FYNNEI. The CDR3 spans 15 residues. V lost 6 bases, J lost 6 bases, and 8 bases stayed unmatched. CDR3 DNA: TGTGCCAGCAGCGCACAGGGGCGTAGTAATTCACCCCTCCACTTT. It is translated as CASSAQGRSNSPLHF.

The chain links TRBV7-6 to TRBJ2-1; D not resolved. Germline V lookup: CDR1 SGHVS, CDR2 FNYEAQ. The CDR3 spans 11 residues. Deletions cut 4 bases from V and 9 bases from J, with 7 bases between. The CDR3 DNA is TGTGCCAGCAGCTCGTTGATTGAGCAGTTCTTC. Protein product: CASSSLIEQFF.

V gene TRBV7-3 combines with J gene TRBJ2-1; 11 bases match TRBD1. Trimming at V came to 1 base and at J to 4 bases, leaving 6 bases not matched to a gene. This CDR3 has 17 amino acids. Germline values: CDR1 SGHTA, CDR2 FQGTGA. The CDR3 loop reads CASSLNAGQGGYNEQFF. CDR3 bases: TGTGCCAGCAGCTTAAATGCGGGACAGGGGGGTTACAATGAGCAGTTCTTC.

CDR3 nucleotides: TGTGCCAGCTCACCGGCCAGGGGGAGTGAGACCCAGTACTTC. This codes for CASSPARGSETQYF. The V gene is TRBV18, the J gene TRBJ2-5, with TRBD1 matching 7 bases. The CDR3 is made up of 14 amino acids. Germline V lookup: CDR1 KGHSH, CDR2 LQKENI. V was pared by 3 bases and J by 5 bases, with 6 bases of the junction left unmatched.

The gene calls are TRBV5-4 and TRBJ1-1, with D hard to call. The germline V gene encodes CDR1 SGHNT and CDR2 YYREEE (reference sequence). V was shortened by 0 bases and J by 4 bases, with 10 bases between the two germline ends. The CDR3 is 14 amino acids. CDR3 DNA: TGTGCCAGCAGCTTGGTTGGGGAAGGCACTGAAGCTTTCTTT. Protein product: CASSLVGEGTEAFF.

This clone turned up a few times. V usage is TRBV4-1 and J usage is TRBJ2-2; D is perhaps TRBD1 (6 bases). Germline lookup yields CDR1 MGHRA and CDR2 YSYEKL. Trimming removed 5 bases at V and 5 bases at J, with 21 bases between. The CDR3 sequence is 17 residues long. CDR3 in amino acids: CASSIGQQGRVTGELFF. CDR3 DNA sequence: TGCGCCAGCAGCATAGGTCAGCAGGGGCGTGTAACCGGGGAGCTGTTTTTT.

This clone was recorded once. This chain connects TRBV7-2 to TRBJ2-2; TRBD2 matches at 8 bases. CDR1 and CDR2 (germline): SGHTA, FQGNSA. This CDR3 has 18 amino acids. The junction had 10 bases not matched to a gene; V was cut back by 2 bases and J by 2 bases. CDR3 sequence reads: CASSLFGGSGVNTGELFF. The CDR3 coding sequence is TGTGCCAGCAGCTTATTCGGTGGTAGCGGGGTTAACACCGGGGAGCTGTTTTTT. Together with reference TRBV7-2 and TRBJ2-2, the CDR3 gives the full variable domain: GAGVSQSPSNKVTEKGKDVELRCDPISGHTALYWYRQSLGQGLEFLIYFQGNSAPDKSGLPSDRFSAERTGGSVSTLTIQRTQQEDSAVYLCASSLFGGSGVNTGELFFGEGSRLTVL.

This rearrangement joins TRBV4-1 to TRBJ1-4; D is possibly TRBD1 (5 bases). The germline V gene encodes CDR1 MGHRA and CDR2 YSYEKL. V gave up 0 bases and J gave up 8 bases, with 16 bases separating them. This CDR3 contains 16 residues. CDR3: CASSQEGPGEGEKLFF. The CDR3 nucleotides read TGCGCCAGCAGCCAAGAAGGCCCCGGCGAGGGGGAAAAACTGTTTTTT.

The chain has TRBV7-2 and TRBJ2-1, with 10 bases lining up with TRBD2. Germline CDR1 reads SGHTA; CDR2 reads FQGNSA. With V trimmed by 4 bases and J by 9 bases, 3 bases remained unmatched. This CDR3 is 13 amino acids long. The CDR3 DNA sequence: TGTGCCAGCAGCTCTATAGCGGGAGGTGAGCAGTTCTTC. Its protein is CASSSIAGGEQFF.

This rearrangement joins TRBV18 to TRBJ2-3, with 8 bases aligning to TRBD2. Germline V gene lookup returns CDR1 KGHSH and CDR2 LQKENI. The CDR3 is made up of 14 amino acids. The trim removed 7 bases at V and 4 bases at J, leaving 7 bases unmatched. The DNA of the CDR3 is TGTGCCAGCTTGCATAGCGGGGAATCAGATACGCAGTATTTT. It specifies CASLHSGESDTQYF.

The V gene is TRBV6-1, the J gene TRBJ2-7, with D perhaps matching TRBD1 (6 bases). The CDR3 contains 13 residues. Trimming removed 6 bases at V and 0 bases at J, with 9 bases between. Germline V gene lookup returns CDR1 MNHNS and CDR2 SASEGT. As DNA, the CDR3 is TGTGCCAGCAGGAGGGGGATCTCCTACGAGCAGTACTTC. Its protein product is CASRRGISYEQYF.

This clone appeared a few times. CDR3 sequence reads: CASRPGAGGHEQYF. CDR3 sequence (DNA): TGTGCCAGCCGCCCAGGGGCAGGGGGCCACGAGCAGTACTTC. The V call is TRBV6-5, the J call TRBJ2-7; 8 bases fit TRBD1. Trimming cost V 8 bases and J 5 bases; bases outside gene matches: 11. Germline V lookup: CDR1 MNHEY, CDR2 SVGAGI. The CDR3 totals 14 residues.

This chain links TRBV7-3 with TRBJ2-7, with D possibly TRBD2 on 5 matching bases. The CDR3 length is 12 residues. Germline CDR1 and CDR2: SGHTA and FQGTGA. Trimming removed 5 bases from V and 6 bases from J, with 11 bases in between. CDR3 bases: TGTGCCAGCAGCCCTGGCGGGCTCGAGCAGTACTTC. Amino acid sequence: CASSPGGLEQYF. Full variable domain (remainder filled in from reference TRBV7-3 and TRBJ2-7): GAGVSQTPSNKVTEKGKYVELRCDPISGHTALYWYRQSLGQGPEFLIYFQGTGAADDSGLPNDRFFAVRPEGSVSTLKIQRTERGDSAVYLCASSPGGLEQYFGPGTRLTVT.

The rearrangement joins TRBV2 to TRBJ1-2, with a weak D call TRBD1 (6 bases). Trimming took off 9 bases at V and 6 bases at J, with 23 bases between the two ends. The CDR3 has 15 residues. Germline CDR1 and CDR2: SNHLY and FYNNEI. CDR3 sequence: CARREGSGDRDGYTF. The CDR3, as DNA: TGTGCCAGAAGAGAGGGCTCAGGGGATCGGGATGGCTACACCTTC.

J is TRBJ1-1 and V is TRBV6-4; 9 positions agree with TRBD1. Germline lookup yields CDR1 MRHNA and CDR2 SNTAGT. This CDR3 region has 15 residues. The V segment lost 6 bases and the J segment 6 bases; nucleotides outside the gene matches: 11. DNA of the CDR3: TGTGCCAGCAGAACTACGACAGGGGGAAAAGCTGAAGCTTTCTTT. It yields the protein CASRTTTGGKAEAFF.

The chain carries TRBV19 and TRBJ2-3; 9 bases agree with TRBD2. Trimming removed 1 base from V and 1 base from J; junction bases left unmatched: 3. Germline V gene data show CDR1 as LNHDA and CDR2 as SQIVND (reference sequence). CDR3 length equals 16 residues. CDR3 sequence (DNA): TGTGCCAGTAGTATAGGTAGCGGGGGTCGCACAGATACGCAGTATTTT. It is translated as CASSIGSGGRTDTQYF.

The chain recombines TRBV6-6 with TRBJ2-1; 9 bases align to TRBD1. The CDR3 sequence is 11 residues long. The V segment lost 10 bases and the J segment 8 bases; nucleotides outside the gene matches: 3. Germline V gene data show CDR1 as MNHNY and CDR2 as SVGAGI (reference sequence). The CDR3: CATGTGYEQFF. In DNA, the CDR3 is TGTGCCACCGGGACAGGGTATGAGCAGTTCTTC.

This chain joins TRBV4-3 and TRBJ1-1; D call uncertain. Per the germline V gene, CDR1 is LGHNA and CDR2 is YSLEER. Trimming pared 3 bases from V and 2 bases from J, leaving 7 bases between. This CDR3 region has 13 residues. The CDR3 DNA follows: TGCGCCAGCAGCCAGCGGTATAACACTGAAGCTTTCTTT. Translated, it gives CASSQRYNTEAFF.

The chain recombines TRBV11-2 with TRBJ2-7; D is possibly TRBD1 (6 bases). Trimming took off 5 bases at V and 2 bases at J, with 22 bases between the two ends. The length of the CDR3 is 17 residues. Per the germline V gene, CDR1 is SGHAT and CDR2 is FQNNGV. CDR3 nucleotides: TGTGCCAGCAGCCCTATTTTTTTTACCGGACAGCCCTACGAGCAGTACTTC. Protein product: CASSPIFFTGQPYEQYF.

The chain couples TRBV28 to TRBJ2-7, with TRBD1 matching 10 bases. Germline assignment: CDR1 MDHEN and CDR2 SYDVKM. The ends lost 6 bases at V and 7 bases at J; junction bases unmatched: 9. The CDR3 extends over 14 amino acids. The chain's CDR3 is CASSLGQGVGEQYF. CDR3 sequence (DNA): TGTGCCAGCAGCCTTGGACAGGGGGTGGGAGAGCAGTACTTC.

The chain recombines TRBV6-5 with TRBJ1-2; no definite D call. Trimming stripped 5 bases from V and 4 bases from J, with 11 bases between. The CDR3 has 13 residues. Germline CDR1 and CDR2: MNHEY and SVGAGI. CDR3 region: CASSRQASYGYTF. DNA of the CDR3: TGTGCCAGCAGTCGTCAGGCTAGCTATGGCTACACCTTC.

The gene calls are TRBV4-1 and TRBJ2-1, with no clear D. The CDR3 has 17 amino acids. V was shortened by 1 base and J by 0 bases, with 13 bases between the two germline ends. The germline V gene has CDR1 MGHRA and CDR2 YSYEKL. CDR3 bases: TGCGCCAGCAGCCAAGGGTTCACGTCGAGCTCCTACAATGAGCAGTTCTTC. This sequence encodes CASSQGFTSSSYNEQFF.

The V gene is TRBV6-5, the J gene TRBJ2-1; D is possibly TRBD1 (6 bases). The germline V and J ends were trimmed by 0 bases and 9 bases, with 12 bases remaining between them. Germline assignment: CDR1 MNHEY and CDR2 SVGAGI. The CDR3 length is 14 residues. The CDR3 nucleotides are TGTGCCAGCAGTTACTCACGGACAGCCCGTGAGCAGTTCTTC. It codes for CASSYSRTAREQFF.

The rearrangement uses TRBV9 and TRBJ2-7; weak D call: TRBD1 (6 bases). The CDR3 loop spans 13 amino acids. Trimming left V 6 bases short and J 0 bases short, with 10 bases between. Germline values: CDR1 SGDLS, CDR2 YYNGEE. The CDR3 DNA sequence: TGTGCCAGCACGAGGGGGAGCTCCTACGAGCAGTACTTC. Translating gives CASTRGSSYEQYF. Complete variable domain (other parts from reference TRBV9 and TRBJ2-7): DSGVTQTPKHLITATGQRVTLRCSPRSGDLSVYWYQQSLDQGLQFLIQYYNGEERAKGNILERFSAQQFPDLHSELNLSSLELGDSALYFCASTRGSSYEQYFGPGTRLTVT.

The chain has TRBV19 and TRBJ1-6; the match to TRBD1 covers 7 bases. This CDR3 has 14 amino acids. Germline loops: CDR1 LNHDA, CDR2 SQIVND (reference sequence). V trimming: 4 bases; J trimming: 7 bases; junction bases outside the gene matches: 4. CDR3 sequence reads: CASSRGQRNSPLHF. CDR3 nucleotide sequence: TGTGCCAGTAGTAGGGGACAGAGGAATTCACCCCTCCACTTT.

The rearrangement joins TRBV4-1 to TRBJ2-3; D remains ambiguous. Germline V lookup: CDR1 MGHRA, CDR2 YSYEKL. This CDR3 is built from 13 residues. Trimming shortened V by 0 bases and J by 5 bases, and 6 bases separated the two germline ends. The CDR3, as DNA: TGCGCCAGCAGCCAAGAGTCCCTAGATACGCAGTATTTT. Its protein is CASSQESLDTQYF.